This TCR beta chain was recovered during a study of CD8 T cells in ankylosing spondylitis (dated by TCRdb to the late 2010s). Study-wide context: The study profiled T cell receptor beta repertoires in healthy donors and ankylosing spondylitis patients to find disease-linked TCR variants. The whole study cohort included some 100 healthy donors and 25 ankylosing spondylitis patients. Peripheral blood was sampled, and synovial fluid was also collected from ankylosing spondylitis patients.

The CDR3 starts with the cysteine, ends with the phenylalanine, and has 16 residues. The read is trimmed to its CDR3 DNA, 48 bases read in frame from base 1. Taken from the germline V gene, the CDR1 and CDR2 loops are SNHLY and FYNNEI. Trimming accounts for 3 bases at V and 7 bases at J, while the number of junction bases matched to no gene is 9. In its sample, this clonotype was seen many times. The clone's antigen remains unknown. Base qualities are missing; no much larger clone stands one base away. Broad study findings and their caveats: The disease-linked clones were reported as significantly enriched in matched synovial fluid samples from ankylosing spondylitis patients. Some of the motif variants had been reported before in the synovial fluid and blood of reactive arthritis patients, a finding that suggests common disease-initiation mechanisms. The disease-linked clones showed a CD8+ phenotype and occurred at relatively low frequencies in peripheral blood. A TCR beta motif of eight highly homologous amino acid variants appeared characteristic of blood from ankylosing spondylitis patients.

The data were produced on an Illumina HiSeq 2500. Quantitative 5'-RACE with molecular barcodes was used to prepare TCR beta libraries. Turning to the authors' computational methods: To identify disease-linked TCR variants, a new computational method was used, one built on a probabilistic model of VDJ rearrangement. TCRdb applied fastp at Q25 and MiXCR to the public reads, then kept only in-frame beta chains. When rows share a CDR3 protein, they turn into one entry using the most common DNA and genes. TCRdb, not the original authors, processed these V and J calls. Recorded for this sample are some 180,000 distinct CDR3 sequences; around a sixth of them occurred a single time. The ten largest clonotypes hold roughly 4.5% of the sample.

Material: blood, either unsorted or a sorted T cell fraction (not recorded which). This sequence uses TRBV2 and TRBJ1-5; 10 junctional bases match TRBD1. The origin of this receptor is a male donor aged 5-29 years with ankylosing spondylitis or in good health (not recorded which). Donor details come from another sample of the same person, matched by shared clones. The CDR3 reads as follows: CASSDGTGAAGQPQHF. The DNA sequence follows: TGTGCCAGCAGTGACGGGACAGGGGCGGCAGGACAGCCCCAGCATTTT.